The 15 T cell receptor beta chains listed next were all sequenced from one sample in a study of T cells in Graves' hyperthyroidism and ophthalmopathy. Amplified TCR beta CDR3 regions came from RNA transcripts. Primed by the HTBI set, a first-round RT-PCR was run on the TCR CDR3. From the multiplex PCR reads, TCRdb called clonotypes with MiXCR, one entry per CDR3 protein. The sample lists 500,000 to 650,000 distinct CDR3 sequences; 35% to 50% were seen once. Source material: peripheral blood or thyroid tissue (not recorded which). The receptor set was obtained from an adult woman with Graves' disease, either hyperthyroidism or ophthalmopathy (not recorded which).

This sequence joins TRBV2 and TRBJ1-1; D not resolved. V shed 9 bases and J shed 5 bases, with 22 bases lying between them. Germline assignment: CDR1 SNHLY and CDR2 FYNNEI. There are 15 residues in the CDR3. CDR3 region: CASLFFPGQGTEAFF. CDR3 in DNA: TGTGCCAGTCTCTTCTTCCCGGGTCAAGGGACTGAAGCTTTCTTT.

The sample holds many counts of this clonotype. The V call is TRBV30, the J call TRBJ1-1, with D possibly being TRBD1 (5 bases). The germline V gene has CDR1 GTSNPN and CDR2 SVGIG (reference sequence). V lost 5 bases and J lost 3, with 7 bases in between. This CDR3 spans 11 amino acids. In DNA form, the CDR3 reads TGTGCCTGGGGGACCTACACTGAAGCTTTCTTT. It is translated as CAWGTYTEAFF.

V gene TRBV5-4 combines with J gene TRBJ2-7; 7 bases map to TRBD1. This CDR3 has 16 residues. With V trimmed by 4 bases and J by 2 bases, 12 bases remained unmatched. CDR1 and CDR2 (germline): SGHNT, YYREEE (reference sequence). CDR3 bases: TGTGCCAGCAGCACTCCCTCTTCGGGGACAGCCTACGAGCAGTACTTC. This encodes CASSTPSSGTAYEQYF. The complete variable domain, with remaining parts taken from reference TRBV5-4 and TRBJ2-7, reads ETGVTQSPTHLIKTRGQQVTLRCSSQSGHNTVSWYQQALGQGPQFIFQYYREEENGRGNFPPRFSGLQFPNYSSELNVNALELDDSALYLCASSTPSSGTAYEQYFGPGTRLTVT.

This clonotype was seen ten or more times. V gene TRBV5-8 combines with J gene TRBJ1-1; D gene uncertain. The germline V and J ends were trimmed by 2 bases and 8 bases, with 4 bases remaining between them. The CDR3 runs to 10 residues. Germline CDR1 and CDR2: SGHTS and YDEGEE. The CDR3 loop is CASSFVEAFF. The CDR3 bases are TGTGCCAGCAGCTTTGTGGAAGCTTTCTTT.

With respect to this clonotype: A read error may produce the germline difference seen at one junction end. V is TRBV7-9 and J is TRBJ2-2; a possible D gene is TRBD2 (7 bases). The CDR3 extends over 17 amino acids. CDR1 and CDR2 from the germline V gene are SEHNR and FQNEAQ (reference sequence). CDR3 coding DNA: TGCGCCAGCAGCCAAGATTTAGGGGAGGGGGTGGCCGGGGAGCTGTTTTTT. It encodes CASSQDLGEGVAGELFF.

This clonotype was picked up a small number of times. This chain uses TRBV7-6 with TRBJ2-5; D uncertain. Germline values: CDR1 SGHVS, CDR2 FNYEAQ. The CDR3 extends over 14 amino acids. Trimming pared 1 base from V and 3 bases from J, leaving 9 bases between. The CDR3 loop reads CASSLGVGKETQYF. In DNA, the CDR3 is TGTGCCAGCAGCTTAGGAGTTGGGAAAGAGACCCAGTACTTC.

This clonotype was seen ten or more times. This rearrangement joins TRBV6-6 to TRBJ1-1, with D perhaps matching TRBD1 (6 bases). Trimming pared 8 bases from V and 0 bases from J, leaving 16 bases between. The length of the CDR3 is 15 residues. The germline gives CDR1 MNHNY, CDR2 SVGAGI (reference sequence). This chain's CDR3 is CASSWPGGMNTEAFF. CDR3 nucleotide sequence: TGTGCCAGCTCGTGGCCGGGGGGCATGAACACTGAAGCTTTCTTT.

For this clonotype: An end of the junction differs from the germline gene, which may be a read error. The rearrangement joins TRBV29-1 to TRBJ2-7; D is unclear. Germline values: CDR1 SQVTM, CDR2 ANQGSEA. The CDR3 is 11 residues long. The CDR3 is CGVGGSYEQYF. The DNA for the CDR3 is TGCGGCGTTGGTGGGTCCTACGAGCAGTACTTC.

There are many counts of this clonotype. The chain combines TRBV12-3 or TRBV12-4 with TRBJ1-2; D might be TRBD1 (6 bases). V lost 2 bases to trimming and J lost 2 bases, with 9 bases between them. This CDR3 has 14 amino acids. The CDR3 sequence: CASSLMRGNYGYTF. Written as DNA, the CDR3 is TGTGCCAGCAGTTTAATGAGGGGGAACTATGGCTACACCTTC.

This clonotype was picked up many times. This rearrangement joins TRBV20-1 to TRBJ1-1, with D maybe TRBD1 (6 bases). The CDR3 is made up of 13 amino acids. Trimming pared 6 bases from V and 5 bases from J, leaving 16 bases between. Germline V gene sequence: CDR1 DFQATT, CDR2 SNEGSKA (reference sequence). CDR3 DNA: TGCAGTGCCCCCGTCGGGGGCTTAACTGAAGCTTTCTTT. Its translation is CSAPVGGLTEAFF.

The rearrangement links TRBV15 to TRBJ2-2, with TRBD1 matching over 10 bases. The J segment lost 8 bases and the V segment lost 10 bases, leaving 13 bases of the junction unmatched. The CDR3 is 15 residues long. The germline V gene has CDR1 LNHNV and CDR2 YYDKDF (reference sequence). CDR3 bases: TGTGCCAGCAGTGAGGGACAGGGGAGGATTGGGGAGCTGTTTTTT. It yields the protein CASSEGQGRIGELFF.

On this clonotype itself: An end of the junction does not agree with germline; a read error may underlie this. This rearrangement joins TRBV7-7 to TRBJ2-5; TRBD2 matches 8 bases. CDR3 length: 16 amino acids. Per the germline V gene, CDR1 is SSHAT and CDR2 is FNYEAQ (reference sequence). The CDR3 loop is CASSLGLAGPKETQYF. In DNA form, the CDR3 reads TGTGCTAGCAGCTTAGGTCTAGCGGGCCCCAAAGAGACCCAGTACTTC.

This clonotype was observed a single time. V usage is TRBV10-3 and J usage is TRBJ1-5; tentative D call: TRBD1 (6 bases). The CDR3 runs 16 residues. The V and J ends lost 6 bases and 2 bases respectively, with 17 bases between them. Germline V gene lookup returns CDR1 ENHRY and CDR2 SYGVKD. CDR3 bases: TGTGCCATCAGCGAACCTACAGGGTTCGGCAATCAGCCCCAGCATTTT. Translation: CAISEPTGFGNQPQHF.

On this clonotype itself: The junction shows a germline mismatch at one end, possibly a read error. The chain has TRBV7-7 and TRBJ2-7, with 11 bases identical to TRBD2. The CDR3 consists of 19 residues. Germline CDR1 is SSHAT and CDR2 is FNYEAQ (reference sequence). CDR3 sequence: CASSSRVGLAAYPSYEQYF. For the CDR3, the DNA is TGTGCTAGCAGCTCTAGAGTGGGACTAGCGGCCTACCCTTCCTACGAGCAGTACTTC. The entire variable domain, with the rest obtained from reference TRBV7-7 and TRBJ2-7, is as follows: GAGVSQSPRYKVTKRGQDVTLRCDPISSHATLYWYQQALGQGPEFLTYFNYEAQPDKSGLPSDRFSAERPEGSISTLTIQRTEQRDSAMYRCASSSRVGLAAYPSYEQYFGPGTRLTVT.

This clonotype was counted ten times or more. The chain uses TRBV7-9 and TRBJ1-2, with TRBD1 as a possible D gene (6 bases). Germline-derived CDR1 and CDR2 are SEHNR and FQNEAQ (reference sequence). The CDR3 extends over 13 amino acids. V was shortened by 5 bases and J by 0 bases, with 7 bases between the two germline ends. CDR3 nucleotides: TGTGCCAGCAGCCGGGACACTAACTATGGCTACACCTTC. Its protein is CASSRDTNYGYTF.